This T cell receptor beta chain was retrieved from a study of patients and donors after allogeneic stem cell transplantation. MiXCR, run by TCRdb on the RT-PCR reads, gives a single entry per CDR3 protein. The repertoire holds 200,000 to 250,000 distinct CDR3 sequences, with roughly an eighth as singletons. The CDR3 is made up of 14 amino acids. The genes are TRBV12-2 and TRBJ2-3; TRBD2 was called by the table and not checked on the DNA. TRBV12-2 is a listed pseudogene. The receptor was isolated from a human donor who was either an allogeneic HSCT recipient or a stem cell or donor lymphocyte infusion donor (not recorded which). It is not recorded whose cells these are; they may come from a transplant donor. Specimen: blood, either unsorted or a sorted T cell fraction (not recorded which). CDR3: CASRSGTSQNTQYF. CDR3 nucleotide sequence: TGTGCAAGTCGCTCCGGGACTAGTCAAAATACGCAGTATTTT.